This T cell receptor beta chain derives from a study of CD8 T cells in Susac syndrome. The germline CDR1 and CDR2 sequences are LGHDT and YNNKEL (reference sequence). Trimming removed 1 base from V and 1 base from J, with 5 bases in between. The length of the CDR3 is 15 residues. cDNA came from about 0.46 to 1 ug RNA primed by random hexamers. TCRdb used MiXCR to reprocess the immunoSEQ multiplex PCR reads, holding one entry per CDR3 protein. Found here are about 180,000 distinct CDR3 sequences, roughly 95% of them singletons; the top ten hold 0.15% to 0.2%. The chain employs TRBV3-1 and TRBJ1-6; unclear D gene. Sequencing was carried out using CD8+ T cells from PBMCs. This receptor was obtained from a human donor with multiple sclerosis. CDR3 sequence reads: CASSQGGSYNSPLHF. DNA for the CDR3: TGTGCCAGCAGCCAAGGGGGATCCTATAATTCACCCCTCCACTTT.